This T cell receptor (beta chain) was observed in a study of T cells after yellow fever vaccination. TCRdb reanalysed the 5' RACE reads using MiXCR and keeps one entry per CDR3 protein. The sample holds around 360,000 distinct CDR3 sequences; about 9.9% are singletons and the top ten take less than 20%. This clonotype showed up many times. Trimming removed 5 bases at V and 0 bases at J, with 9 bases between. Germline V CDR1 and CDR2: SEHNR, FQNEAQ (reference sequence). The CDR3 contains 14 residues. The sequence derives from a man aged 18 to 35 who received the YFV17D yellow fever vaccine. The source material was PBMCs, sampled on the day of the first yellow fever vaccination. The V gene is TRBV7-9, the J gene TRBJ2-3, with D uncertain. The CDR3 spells CASSPGPSTDTQYF. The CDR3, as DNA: TGTGCCAGCAGCCCCGGGCCCAGCACAGATACGCAGTATTTT.